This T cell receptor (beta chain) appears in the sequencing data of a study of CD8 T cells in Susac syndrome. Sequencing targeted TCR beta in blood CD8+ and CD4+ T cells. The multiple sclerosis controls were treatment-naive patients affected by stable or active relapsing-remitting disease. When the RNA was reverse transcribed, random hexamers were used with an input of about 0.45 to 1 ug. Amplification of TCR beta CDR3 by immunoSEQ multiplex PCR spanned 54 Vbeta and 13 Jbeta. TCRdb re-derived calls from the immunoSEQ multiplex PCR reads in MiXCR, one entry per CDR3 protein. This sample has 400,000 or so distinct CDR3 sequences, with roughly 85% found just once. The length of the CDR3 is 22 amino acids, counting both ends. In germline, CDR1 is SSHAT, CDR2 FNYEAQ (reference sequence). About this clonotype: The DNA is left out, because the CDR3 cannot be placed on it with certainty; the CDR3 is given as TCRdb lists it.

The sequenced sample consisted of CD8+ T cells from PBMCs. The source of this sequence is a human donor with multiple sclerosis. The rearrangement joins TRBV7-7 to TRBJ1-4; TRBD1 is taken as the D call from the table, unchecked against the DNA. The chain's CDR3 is CASSLFERNRDREGAGVKNCFF.